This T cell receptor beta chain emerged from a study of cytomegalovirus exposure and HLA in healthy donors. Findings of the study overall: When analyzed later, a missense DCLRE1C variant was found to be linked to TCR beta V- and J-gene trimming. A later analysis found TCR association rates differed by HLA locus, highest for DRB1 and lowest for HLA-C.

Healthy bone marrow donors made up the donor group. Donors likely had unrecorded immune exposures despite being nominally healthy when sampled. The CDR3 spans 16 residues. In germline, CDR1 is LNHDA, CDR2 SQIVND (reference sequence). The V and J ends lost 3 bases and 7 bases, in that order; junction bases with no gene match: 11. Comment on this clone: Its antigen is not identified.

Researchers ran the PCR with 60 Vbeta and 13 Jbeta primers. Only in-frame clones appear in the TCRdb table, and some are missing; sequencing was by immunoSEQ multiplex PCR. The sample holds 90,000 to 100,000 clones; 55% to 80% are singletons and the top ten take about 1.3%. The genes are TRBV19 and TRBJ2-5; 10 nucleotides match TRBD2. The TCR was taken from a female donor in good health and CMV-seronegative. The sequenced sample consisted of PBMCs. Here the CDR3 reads CASSISPSGGVGTQYF. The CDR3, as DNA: TGTGCCAGTAGTATTTCCCCTAGCGGGGGCGTGGGGACCCAGTACTTC.